This T cell receptor (beta chain) emerged from a study of T cells in Graves' hyperthyroidism and ophthalmopathy. Study-level information: Peripheral blood was acquired at first diagnosis, ahead of any therapy whatsoever. General study findings and limits: Most clonotypes that expanded in the thyroid above 0.001 also showed up in blood.

Ophthalmopathy in the patients scored at least 3 on Clinical Activity Score and at least 4 on NOSPECS grade, lasting under 3 months. Used for diagnoses were clinical symptoms, serum thyroxine and TRAb, thyroid ultrasound and orbital computed tomography. This clonotype was seen ten or more times. Its antigen is as yet unknown. What was amplified from RNA transcripts were TCR beta CDR3 regions. The HTBI primer set was used in a first-round RT-PCR of the TCR CDR3. MiXCR, run by TCRdb on the multiplex PCR reads, gives a single entry per CDR3 protein. The table has approximately 530,000 distinct CDR3 sequences, 15% to 20% seen once; the top ten hold 47%. The germline V gene has CDR1 DFQATT and CDR2 SNEGSKA (reference sequence). V shed 7 bases, J shed 1 base, and the junction held 5 bases outside the gene matches. This CDR3 is built from 13 residues.

Source material: blood. This rearrangement joins TRBV20-1 to TRBJ2-3; TRBD2 aligns across 7 bases. The source of this sequence is a man aged 35-49 years with Graves' ophthalmopathy. Here the CDR3 DNA reads TGCAGTGGTAGGGCGGGGGGCACAGATACGCAGTATTTT. Its translation: CSGRAGGTDTQYF.